This TCR beta chain was retrieved from a study of CD8 T cells in Susac syndrome. Through negative isolation, CD4+ and CD8+ T cells were obtained, while TEMRA cells were enriched using FACS. Roughly 0.45 to 1 ug RNA was reverse transcribed with random hexamers. Multiplex immunoSEQ PCR targeted 54 Vbeta and 13 Jbeta TCR beta segments. Each CDR3 protein is one row after TCRdb ran MiXCR on the immunoSEQ multiplex PCR reads. This table holds hundreds of thousands of distinct CDR3 sequences, about 96% found once. This CDR3 contains 13 residues. The J segment lost 4 bases and the V segment lost 6 bases, leaving 6 bases of the junction unmatched. Germline V gene data show CDR1 as SGHRS and CDR2 as YFSETQ.

The chain joins TRBV5-1 to TRBJ1-1; the match to TRBD1 covers 7 bases. The specimen sequenced was CD4+ T cells from PBMCs. This clonotype originated in a human donor with Susac syndrome. The CDR3 reads CASTQGLGTEAFF. In DNA form, the CDR3 reads TGCGCCAGCACACAGGGGCTGGGCACTGAAGCTTTCTTT.